This T cell receptor (beta chain) was sequenced for a study of T cells expressing NK-cell markers. Reprocessing the 5' RACE reads, TCRdb reports a single entry for every CDR3 protein and omits DNA. The sample includes about 260,000 distinct CDR3 sequences. The material sequenced was blood T cells: a sorted CD56 or NKG2C T cell subset, CD4+ or CD8+ T cells, or bulk PBMC T cells (not recorded which). The source is a woman between 18 and 70 years old in good health.

The CDR3: CSVDVGQGPDTQYF. V is TRBV29-1 and J is TRBJ2-3; TCRdb's assignment of TRBD1 cannot be checked, as there is no DNA. Germline V lookup: CDR1 SQVTM, CDR2 ANQGSEA. This CDR3 is built from 14 residues.